This entry is about one T cell receptor (beta chain). Its specificity is unknown. The sample originates from a study of cytomegalovirus exposure and HLA in healthy donors. Across the study: Roughly 80 million unique TCRs from HLA-typed donors made up an early data release. Study-level results: A link between a missense DCLRE1C variant and TCR beta V- and J-gene trimming emerged from a later analysis. A later analysis reportedly identified an Asian-associated ancestry cluster as carrying fewer N-insertions than the roughly 700-donor mean.

Healthy bone marrow donors formed the donor group. The PCR employed 60 Vbeta primers together with 13 Jbeta primers. Sequencing was performed with immunoSEQ multiplex PCR; in TCRdb, only in-frame clones are kept and a portion is missing. The table has tens of thousands of clones, just over 70% seen once. Germline lookup yields CDR1 MRHNA and CDR2 SNTAGT. The V end lost 2 bases, the J end lost 5 bases, and 10 bases lay between the germline ends. The CDR3 sequence is 14 residues long. The rearrangement joins TRBV6-4 to TRBJ2-1; possibly TRBD1 for D (6 bases). The sample taken for sequencing was PBMCs. The source of this sequence is a man aged 60 to 69 in good health and CMV-seropositive. The CDR3 loop is CASSDDTGHNEQFF. The CDR3 DNA reads as TGTGCCAGCAGTGACGATACAGGGCACAATGAGCAGTTCTTC.